Listed here are 27 T cell receptor beta chains from one sample, sequenced in a study of chemoradiotherapy in HPV16-positive cancers. TCRdb's table, derived via immunoSEQ multiplex PCR, lists solely in-frame clones and lacks some. The sample yields more than 9,000 clones, around 89% seen once. The sample was acquired from a patient who underwent chemoradiotherapy. Every receptor here comes from a human donor with HPV-associated anogenital cancer.

This clone was seen only once. CDR3: CASSSGHLQTFEQYF. The CDR3 nucleotides are TGTGCCAGCAGCTCCGGACACCTGCAAACGTTCGAGCAGTACTTC. The V gene is TRBV7-2, the J gene TRBJ2-7; tentative D call: TRBD1 (5 bases). V shed 4 bases and J shed 6 bases, with 19 bases lying between them. The CDR3 sequence is 15 residues long. The germline V gene has CDR1 SGHTA and CDR2 FQGNSA.

The chain combines TRBV25-1 with TRBJ1-1; 7 bases agree with TRBD1. CDR1 is MGHDK, CDR2 SYGVNS, per germline. This CDR3 comprises 14 residues. V lost 2 bases, J lost 2 bases, and 2 bases stayed unmatched. CDR3 amino acids: CASSEHRGNTEAFF. Written as DNA, the CDR3 is TGTGCCAGCAGTGAACACAGGGGAAACACTGAAGCTTTCTTT.

The chain is built from TRBV6-1 and TRBJ1-6; no reliable D call. V was trimmed by 0 bases and J by 2 bases, leaving 8 bases between them. The CDR3 runs 16 residues. The germline CDR1 and CDR2 sequences are MNHNS and SASEGT. Here the CDR3 DNA reads TGTGCCAGCAGTGAAGCATTCAGGACCTATAATTCACCCCTCCACTTT. This encodes CASSEAFRTYNSPLHF.

This clone was seen a few times. V usage is TRBV30 and J usage is TRBJ1-6; D call uncertain. CDR1 and CDR2 (germline): GTSNPN, SVGIG (reference sequence). CDR3 length: 14 amino acids. Trimming took 5 bases from V and 5 from J, leaving 13 bases between them. CDR3 sequence: CAWHGQSNNSPLHF. In DNA form, the CDR3 reads TGTGCCTGGCATGGGCAGTCGAATAATTCACCCCTCCACTTT.

This chain connects TRBV18 to TRBJ1-2, with 10 positions matching TRBD1. The germline V gene encodes CDR1 KGHSH and CDR2 LQKENI. V shed 3 bases, J shed 2 bases, and the junction held 15 bases outside the gene matches. The CDR3 loop spans 19 amino acids. CDR3 in amino acids: CASSPYRDRGLFGNYGYTF. As DNA, the CDR3 is TGTGCCAGCTCACCCTACCGGGACAGGGGTTTGTTCGGCAACTATGGCTACACCTTC.

The chain recombines TRBV7-2 with TRBJ2-1; 12 bases align to TRBD1. V shed 5 bases, J shed 4 bases, and the junction held 3 bases outside the gene matches. The germline V gene has CDR1 SGHTA and CDR2 FQGNSA. This CDR3 region has 15 residues. DNA of the CDR3: TGTGCCAGCAGCCGGGACAGGGGGCATTACAATGAGCAGTTCTTC. Amino acids: CASSRDRGHYNEQFF.

V is TRBV15 and J is TRBJ2-2; a weak D match, TRBD1 (5 bases). From germline, CDR1 is LNHNV and CDR2 YYDKDF (reference sequence). V lost 0 bases to trimming and J lost 4 bases, with 9 bases between them. This CDR3 has 15 residues. The CDR3 loop reads CATSRDRAPTGELFF. CDR3 nucleotide sequence: TGTGCCACCAGCAGAGACAGGGCCCCCACCGGGGAGCTGTTTTTT.

The chain employs TRBV30 and TRBJ1-5; a weak D match, TRBD1 (6 bases). Trimming removed 2 bases at V and 3 bases at J, with 14 bases between. The germline V gene has CDR1 GTSNPN and CDR2 SVGIG (reference sequence). This CDR3 comprises 15 residues. The CDR3 loop is CAWSPPRTVNQPQHF. In nucleotides, the CDR3 is TGTGCCTGGAGTCCACCCCGGACAGTCAATCAGCCCCAGCATTTT.

As DNA, the CDR3 is TGTGCCAGCAGATCCTCGGGGGGTCCCTACGAGCAGTACTTC. The encoded protein is CASRSSGGPYEQYF. V is TRBV27 and J is TRBJ2-7, with 7 positions matching TRBD2. CDR3 length: 14 residues. Unmatched junction bases numbered 7, after V lost 6 bases and J lost 2 bases. Per germline, CDR1 MNHEY and CDR2 SMNVEV (reference sequence).

The rearrangement links TRBV6-5 to TRBJ2-2, with a tentative D call TRBD2 (5 bases). The germline V and J ends were trimmed by 8 bases and 4 bases, with 14 bases remaining between them. CDR1 is MNHEY, CDR2 SVGAGI, per germline. This CDR3 contains 14 residues. The CDR3 nucleotides are TGTGCCAGCCTCGGACCCGAGGGCACCGGGGAGCTGTTTTTT. Translating gives CASLGPEGTGELFF.

The chain has TRBV12-5 and TRBJ2-5; D gene uncertain. Germline loops: CDR1 LGHNT, CDR2 FRNRAP. Trimming took off 5 bases at V and 4 bases at J, with 8 bases between the two ends. The CDR3 is 12 residues long. The CDR3, as DNA: TGTGCTAGTGGTCCGGACCCAGAGACCCAGTACTTC. As protein: CASGPDPETQYF.

This chain links TRBV5-4 with TRBJ2-6; TRBD1 is a possible D gene (5 bases). V was pared by 2 bases and J by 0 bases, with 9 bases between. Germline V gene data show CDR1 as SGHNT and CDR2 as YYREEE (reference sequence). This CDR3 has 16 amino acids. CDR3 DNA: TGTGCCAGCAGCTTTGGCAGGGCCTCTGGGGCCAACGTCCTGACTTTC. Its protein product is CASSFGRASGANVLTF.

The CDR3 DNA reads as TGTGCCAGCAGCCGCCCAACAGGGGGGGGCACTGAAGCTTTCTTT. It translates to CASSRPTGGGTEAFF. This rearrangement joins TRBV5-4 to TRBJ1-1, with 8 bases matching TRBD1. The V gene end was trimmed by 4 bases and the J gene end by 4 bases; junction bases not matched to a gene: 9. The CDR3 totals 15 residues. Germline CDR1 reads SGHNT; CDR2 reads YYREEE (reference sequence).

The chain recombines TRBV27 with TRBJ2-7; 9 bases line up with TRBD2. The CDR3 totals 15 residues. CDR1 and CDR2 from the germline V gene are MNHEY and SMNVEV (reference sequence). The J segment lost 5 bases and the V segment lost 5 bases, leaving 10 bases of the junction unmatched. The CDR3 coding sequence is TGTGCCAGCAGTCCCCCTCCGGGACTAGCCCACGAGCAGTACTTC. It translates to CASSPPPGLAHEQYF.

The rearrangement uses TRBV12-5 and TRBJ2-2; TRBD2 might be the D (5 bases). The CDR3 covers 14 residues. The germline V gene has CDR1 LGHNT and CDR2 FRNRAP. V was cut by 6 bases and J by 6 bases, with 14 bases left in between. Here the CDR3 reads CASGPLAPPGELFF. Written as DNA, the CDR3 is TGTGCTAGTGGGCCCCTAGCCCCTCCCGGGGAGCTGTTTTTT.

The chain has TRBV25-1 and TRBJ2-3, with TRBD2 matching 8 bases. The junction had 8 bases not matched to a gene; V was cut back by 6 bases and J by 0 bases. CDR3 size: 16 residues. From germline, CDR1 is MGHDK and CDR2 SYGVNS. CDR3 bases: TGTGCCAGCAGAGGGGAGCGGGGGCCAAGCACAGATACGCAGTATTTT. This translates into CASRGERGPSTDTQYF.

This chain connects TRBV2 to TRBJ2-5, with D maybe TRBD1 (5 bases). The CDR3 is 12 amino acids. Germline V gene data show CDR1 as SNHLY and CDR2 as FYNNEI. Between the trimmed V and J ends, which lost 7 bases and 5 bases, there was a span of 11 bases. CDR3 nucleotides: TGTGCCAGCACCCAGGGTCCCGAGACCCAGTACTTC. Amino acid sequence: CASTQGPETQYF.

The chain recombines TRBV14 with TRBJ2-7, with TRBD2 matching 8 bases. Per germline, CDR1 SGHDN and CDR2 FVKESK. Trimming removed 4 bases from V and 0 bases from J; junction bases left unmatched: 8. The CDR3 extends over 16 amino acids. This CDR3 reads CASSRFGLASSYEQYF. As DNA, the CDR3 is TGTGCCAGCAGCCGCTTCGGACTAGCAAGCTCCTACGAGCAGTACTTC.

The V and J genes are TRBV5-5 and TRBJ1-5; unclear D gene. The V end was cut by 7 bases, the J end by 4 bases, with 15 bases between. CDR1 and CDR2 from the germline V gene are SGHKS and YYEKEE (reference sequence). This CDR3 contains 14 residues. CDR3 in amino acids: CASGPLGGNQPQHF. The CDR3 nucleotides read TGTGCCAGCGGCCCCCTGGGTGGGAATCAGCCCCAGCATTTT.

This sequence joins TRBV5-1 and TRBJ1-4; D unresolved. The V and J ends lost 0 bases and 3 bases respectively, with 9 bases between them. Germline CDR1 reads SGHRS; CDR2 reads YFSETQ. The CDR3 length is 15 residues. In nucleotides, the CDR3 is TGCGCCAGCAGCTTGGTTGGCAGTCCTAATGAAAAACTGTTTTTT. It is translated as CASSLVGSPNEKLFF.

Written as DNA, the CDR3 is TGTGCCAGCAGCTTGCGCCTAGATAACACTGAAGCTTTCTTT. Amino acid sequence: CASSLRLDNTEAFF. This chain uses TRBV5-6 with TRBJ1-1; no clear D. The germline V gene encodes CDR1 SGHDT and CDR2 YYEEEE. The length of the CDR3 is 14 residues. The V end lost 1 base, the J end lost 2 bases, and 9 bases lay between the germline ends.

The rearrangement links TRBV19 to TRBJ2-6; unclear D gene. Looked up from germline, CDR1 is LNHDA and CDR2 is SQIVND (reference sequence). The CDR3 runs 13 residues. Trimming stripped 7 bases from V and 2 bases from J, with 6 bases between. CDR3 amino acids: CASTVPGANVLTF. The CDR3 DNA reads TGTGCCAGTACGGTCCCTGGGGCCAACGTCCTGACTTTC.

This rearrangement joins TRBV11-2 to TRBJ2-7; unclear D gene. Germline V gene data show CDR1 as SGHAT and CDR2 as FQNNGV. Trimming stripped 0 bases from V and 1 base from J, with 7 bases between. The length of the CDR3 is 14 residues. CDR3 loop: CASSLETRSYEQYF. The DNA of the CDR3 is TGTGCCAGCAGCTTAGAAACCAGGTCCTACGAGCAGTACTTC.

The CDR3 DNA reads TGTGCCAGTAGTGGGAGGACTGAAGCTTTCTTT. Translation gives CASSGRTEAFF. The V gene is TRBV19, the J gene TRBJ1-1, with no clear D. This CDR3 has 11 residues. Looked up from germline, CDR1 is LNHDA and CDR2 is SQIVND (reference sequence). V was shortened by 5 bases and J by 5 bases, with 6 bases between the two germline ends.

This rearrangement joins TRBV6-6 to TRBJ2-1; tentatively, D is TRBD1 (6 bases). CDR3 length equals 13 residues. Deletions cut 2 bases from V and 8 bases from J, with 10 bases between. Germline values: CDR1 MNHNY, CDR2 SVGAGI (reference sequence). The CDR3 loop reads CASSYGGADEQFF. CDR3 coding DNA: TGTGCCAGCAGTTACGGGGGCGCCGATGAGCAGTTCTTC.

The J gene is TRBJ1-4, the V gene TRBV19, with D possibly matching TRBD1 (5 bases). The CDR3 covers 13 residues. Germline V lookup: CDR1 LNHDA, CDR2 SQIVND (reference sequence). Trimming left V 6 bases short and J 8 bases short, with 13 bases between. The CDR3 DNA is TGTGCCAGTAGGGACATAAGCTTCGAAAAACTGTTTTTT. Amino acids: CASRDISFEKLFF.

This chain connects TRBV6-4 to TRBJ2-3; TRBD2 agrees at 7 bases. CDR1 is MRHNA and CDR2 is SNTAGT in the germline V gene. The length of the CDR3 is 16 residues. Germline trimming cut 0 bases from V and 0 bases from J; bases unmatched to any gene: 3. CDR3 DNA: TGTGCCAGCAGTGACTCAGCGGGATCTAGCACAGATACGCAGTATTTT. This translates into CASSDSAGSSTDTQYF.